This entry lists 5 T cell receptor beta chains sequenced from one sample in a study of blood T cell repertoires in COVID-19. Sequencing used immunoSEQ multiplex PCR; TCRdb keeps in-frame clones, though not all of them. The sample holds roughly 100,000 clones, 89% seen once. The specimen sequenced was peripheral blood. These receptor sequences come from a woman aged 55-69 years with acute or convalescent COVID-19.

This sequence joins TRBV5-1 and TRBJ1-4, with D possibly TRBD1 on 6 matching bases. Germline V CDR1 and CDR2: SGHRS, YFSETQ. The length of the CDR3 is 15 residues. Trimming took off 0 bases at V and 4 bases at J, with 10 bases between the two ends. Here the CDR3 reads CASSLERGLNEKLFF. In DNA, the CDR3 is TGCGCCAGCAGCTTGGAGCGGGGGCTTAATGAAAAACTGTTTTTT.

V and J are TRBV27 and TRBJ1-5; no definite D call. V lost 5 bases and J lost 2, with 16 bases in between. The germline V gene has CDR1 MNHEY and CDR2 SMNVEV (reference sequence). The CDR3 sequence is 16 residues long. For the CDR3, the DNA is TGTGCCAGCAGTCCCTTGGCGGGCACGGGCAATCAGCCCCAGCATTTT. Translation gives CASSPLAGTGNQPQHF.

V and J are TRBV10-3 and TRBJ2-1, with 8 bases identical to TRBD2. Germline V gene data show CDR1 as ENHRY and CDR2 as SYGVKD. The CDR3 has 13 amino acids. The ends lost 4 bases at V and 6 bases at J; junction bases unmatched: 2. The chain's CDR3 is CAISGTSGNEQFF. The CDR3 nucleotides are TGTGCCATCAGTGGCACTAGCGGCAATGAGCAGTTCTTC.

V gene TRBV5-1 combines with J gene TRBJ1-4; TRBD1 matches 8 bases. CDR1 is SGHRS, CDR2 YFSETQ, per germline. V lost 4 bases and J lost 4; bases outside the gene matches: 3. CDR3 length equals 14 residues. The CDR3 reads CASSETGGNEKLFF. Written as DNA, the CDR3 is TGCGCCAGCAGCGAAACAGGGGGTAATGAAAAACTGTTTTTT.

The rearrangement joins TRBV11-3 to TRBJ2-5, with 10 bases lining up with TRBD2. The germline V gene encodes CDR1 SGHNT and CDR2 YENEEA. Trimming removed 7 bases from V and 6 bases from J; junction bases left unmatched: 14. The CDR3 covers 16 residues. CDR3 nucleotide sequence: TGTGCCAGCACCCCCACTGCGGCTAGCGGGAGACAGACCCAGTACTTC. Translation gives CASTPTAASGRQTQYF.